These T cell receptor beta chains were read from a single sample in a study of cytomegalovirus exposure and HLA in healthy donors. This table comes from immunoSEQ multiplex PCR, and its TCRdb copy is limited to in-frame clones, with some not included. The data show about 150,000 clones, with 68% seen just once and almost 4.5% held by the top ten. The sequenced sample was PBMCs. These receptors came from a man aged 60-69 years in good health and CMV-seronegative. Both conserved end residues are part of each CDR3. D genes are given only for firm matches. Only some rows state a clone size, as once, few, many or a class for expanded clones.

d_gene	j_gene	v_gene	abundance	CDR3aa	CDR3nt
TRBD1	TRBJ1-1	TRBV5-4	-	CASSFLTGVNTEAFF	TGTGCCAGCAGCTTCTTGACAGGGGTAAACACTGAAGCTTTCTTT
TRBD1	TRBJ1-6	TRBV10-3	-	CAIIDQGADSPLHF	TGTGCCATCATCGACCAGGGGGCGGATTCACCCCTCCACTTT
TRBD1	TRBJ1-4	TRBV19	-	CASTDRGLGEKLFF	TGTGCCAGTACCGACAGGGGTCTAGGTGAAAAACTGTTTTTT
TRBD2	TRBJ2-3	TRBV28	few	CASKGTSGTDTQYF	TGTGCCAGCAAGGGGACTAGCGGCACAGATACGCAGTATTTT
TRBD2	TRBJ2-7	TRBV29-1	-	CSVRTSGRAIRHEQYF	TGCAGCGTCCGGACTAGCGGGAGGGCCATTCGACACGAGCAGTACTTC
-	TRBJ1-2	TRBV5-8	-	CASSLEGRGLIYGYTF	TGTGCCAGCAGCTTGGAGGGCAGGGGCCTCATCTATGGCTACACCTTC
TRBD2	TRBJ2-2	TRBV4-3	once	CASSQELAGPLWGELFF	TGCGCCAGCAGCCAAGAACTAGCGGGGCCACTTTGGGGGGAGCTGTTTTTT
TRBD2	TRBJ2-4	TRBV19	-	CASSRGGGGLAKNIQYF	TGTGCCAGTAGTAGGGGGGGCGGGGGGTTAGCCAAAAACATTCAGTACTTC
-	TRBJ2-7	TRBV18	-	CASSPPQGTYEQYF	TGTGCCAGCTCACCACCGCAGGGGACCTACGAGCAGTACTTC
-	TRBJ1-5	TRBV28	once	CASSLAGSRGQPQHF	TGTGCCAGCAGTTTAGCCGGCAGCCGGGGTCAGCCCCAGCATTTT
-	TRBJ1-1	TRBV29-1	-	CSVGRGRRTASTEAFF	TGCAGCGTTGGTAGGGGTCGACGGACGGCGAGCACTGAAGCTTTCTTT
TRBD2	TRBJ2-1	TRBV7-3	-	CASSLAGRSYNEQFF	TGTGCCAGCAGCCTAGCGGGACGCTCCTACAATGAGCAGTTCTTC
TRBD2	TRBJ2-7	TRBV5-1	-	CATSEGLGAYEQYF	TGCGCCACCTCAGAGGGACTAGGTGCCTACGAGCAGTACTTC
TRBD2	TRBJ2-5	TRBV25-1	-	CASSEYGGGPQETQYF	TGTGCCAGCAGTGAATACGGGGGAGGGCCGCAAGAGACCCAGTACTTC
-	TRBJ2-7	TRBV5-4	-	CASSLASSYEQYF	TGTGCCAGCAGCTTGGCTAGCTCCTACGAGCAGTACTTC
TRBD1	TRBJ1-1	TRBV5-1	few	CASSSTGVTEAFF	TGCGCCAGCAGCTCGACAGGGGTAACTGAAGCTTTCTTT
-	TRBJ1-1	TRBV5-1	-	CASSFGGRGAGATEAFF	TGCGCCAGCAGCTTTGGGGGGCGCGGTGCGGGAGCCACTGAAGCTTTCTTT
-	TRBJ2-4	TRBV27	-	CASSFVEAAKNIQYF	TGTGCCAGCAGTTTTGTTGAGGCAGCCAAAAACATTCAGTACTTC
-	TRBJ2-7	TRBV13	-	CASSLRTGYEQYF	TGTGCCAGCAGCTTAAGAACAGGCTACGAGCAGTACTTC
-	TRBJ2-2	TRBV29-1	-	CSVQGLGELFF	TGCAGCGTCCAGGGGTTAGGGGAGCTGTTTTTT
-	TRBJ2-2	TRBV7-9	-	CASSLRAGELFF	TGTGCCAGCAGCTTACGAGCCGGGGAGCTGTTTTTT
TRBD2	TRBJ2-3	TRBV2	-	CASSEKRGLAGATDTQYF	TGTGCCAGCAGTGAAAAGAGGGGGCTAGCGGGAGCCACAGATACGCAGTATTTT
TRBD1	TRBJ1-1	TRBV6-6	few	CASSLTGVEAFF	TGTGCCAGCAGTCTGACAGGGGTCGAAGCTTTCTTT